This T cell receptor beta chain stems from a study of T cell responses to AZD1222 COVID-19 vaccine. In germline, CDR1 is MNHEY, CDR2 SVGAGI. Trimming stripped 6 bases from V and 5 bases from J, with 19 bases between. The CDR3 is 15 amino acids. Regarding the study as a whole: A reported finding is that nearly half of spike-specific TCRs target unmutated variant regions. Repertoires were obtained solely post-peak T cell response. The donor group comprised mostly white British people and more females; the analysis possibly underestimated clonal diversity.

Assay: immunoSEQ multiplex PCR; the TCRdb copy retains only in-frame clones and omits some. Altogether approximately 120,000 clones are present, approximately 90% being singletons, with the ten largest covering around a tenth. Regarding this clone: Its target is unknown.

The sequencing here drew on peripheral blood, taken 28 days after the second AZD1222 dose. The chain is built from TRBV6-5 and TRBJ2-5, with D possibly matching TRBD2 (5 bases). This receptor was identified in an adult who received the AZD1222 COVID-19 vaccine. CDR3 residues: CASSHTGSRGETQYF. Written as DNA, the CDR3 is TGTGCCAGCAGCCACACGGGGTCTAGAGGGGAGACCCAGTACTTC.